Below, 30 T cell receptor beta chains from the same sample are listed, as sequenced in a study of T-cell memory formation after mild COVID-19 (dated by TCRdb to about 2021). Library preparation used 5' RACE. For sequencing, an Illumina NovaSeq 6000 was employed. The raw public data were reprocessed by TCRdb itself: fastp quality trimming at Q25, MiXCR clonotype calling, in-frame beta chains only. Every CDR3 protein is listed once, alongside the most common genes and DNA of its rows. Here the sample has tens of thousands of distinct CDR3 sequences; 16% occur a single time. The ten biggest clones cover 30% to 35% of the sample. Sequenced: PBMCs or a T cell subset sorted from them (not recorded which). These receptors came from an adult woman who had mild COVID-19 (a few samples of this study predate the infection). The sample titles of this study are shuffled in the database, so cell type and time point are left out; the donor was told from shared clones.

This clonotype was observed a few times. This chain links TRBV9 with TRBJ2-5; no definite D call. CDR1 is SGDLS and CDR2 is YYNGEE in the germline V gene. The CDR3 is made up of 16 amino acids. V was trimmed by 4 bases and J by 3 bases, leaving 19 bases between them. The CDR3: CASSKDVGLQEETQYF. In DNA form, the CDR3 reads TGTGCCAGCAGCAAAGACGTGGGCCTCCAGGAAGAGACCCAGTACTTC.

This clonotype was counted between two and nine times. The gene calls are TRBV27 and TRBJ2-1; D is unresolved. In germline, CDR1 is MNHEY, CDR2 SMNVEV (reference sequence). CDR3 length: 14 amino acids. Trimming took 3 bases from V and 5 from J, leaving 11 bases between them. The CDR3 is CASSFETEDNEQFF. The CDR3 DNA follows: TGTGCCAGCAGTTTCGAAACAGAAGACAATGAGCAGTTCTTC.

The sample holds a few counts of this clonotype. The V and J genes are TRBV5-1 and TRBJ2-3; TRBD1 matches 7 bases. The germline CDR1 and CDR2 sequences are SGHRS and YFSETQ. Germline trimming cut 2 bases from V and 0 bases from J; bases unmatched to any gene: 3. This CDR3 region has 15 residues. For the CDR3, the DNA is TGCGCCAGCAGCTTCGACAGGGTCAGCACAGATACGCAGTATTTT. Translating it yields CASSFDRVSTDTQYF.

This clonotype was counted between two and nine times. The chain recombines TRBV24-1 with TRBJ2-1, with a possible D match to TRBD1 (6 bases). Germline V gene sequence: CDR1 KGHDR, CDR2 SFDVKD. The CDR3 has 16 amino acids. The V end was cut by 3 bases, the J end by 8 bases, with 19 bases between. CDR3 coding DNA: TGTGCCACCAGTGATCGTAACAGGGACGTACGGGATGAGCAGTTCTTC. Its translation: CATSDRNRDVRDEQFF.

This clonotype has just a few counts. The chain employs TRBV20-1 and TRBJ1-1; D may be TRBD1 (6 bases). Looked up from germline, CDR1 is DFQATT and CDR2 is SNEGSKA (reference sequence). The CDR3 totals 15 residues. Here the CDR3 DNA reads TGCGCCGTGCCCGGAGACAGGAGCTATCGAGATGAAGCTTTCTTT. This codes for CAVPGDRSYRDEAFF.

There are a few counts of this clonotype. J is TRBJ2-2 and V is TRBV12-3 or TRBV12-4; a possible D gene is TRBD1 (6 bases). The CDR3 is 14 amino acids. V lost 7 bases and J lost 4, with 13 bases in between. Here the CDR3 DNA reads TGTGCCAGCACTGTACAGGGTTTCACCGGGGAGCTGTTTTTT. Translation: CASTVQGFTGELFF.

The rearrangement uses TRBV4-1 and TRBJ2-7; tentatively, D is TRBD1 or TRBD2 (5 bases each). The V end lost 0 bases, the J end lost 3 bases, and 9 bases lay between the germline ends. Germline V CDR1 and CDR2: MGHRA, YSYEKL. CDR3 length equals 14 residues. The CDR3 sequence: CASSQEGELYEQYF. CDR3 nucleotide sequence: TGCGCCAGCAGCCAAGAAGGGGAGCTCTACGAGCAGTACTTC.

This clonotype was observed a handful of times. The rearrangement links TRBV4-2 to TRBJ2-1; 9 positions agree with TRBD2. CDR1 and CDR2 (germline): LGHNA, YNFKEQ. The CDR3 loop spans 16 amino acids. With 0 bases clipped from V and 6 bases from J, the junction kept 6 bases outside the gene matches. CDR3 amino acids: CASSQEVSGSANEQFF. The CDR3 DNA sequence: TGTGCCAGCAGCCAAGAGGTTAGCGGGAGTGCCAATGAGCAGTTCTTC.

This clonotype has just a few counts. The CDR3 coding sequence is TGTGCCAGCAGCTTAGGAGGCAGGGGTCTAGCTAACTATGGCTACACCTTC. Amino acids: CASSLGGRGLANYGYTF. The chain uses TRBV7-9 and TRBJ1-2; a weak D match, TRBD1 (6 bases). The CDR3 spans 17 residues. Germline V lookup: CDR1 SEHNR, CDR2 FQNEAQ (reference sequence). V lost 1 base, J lost 0 bases, and 15 bases lay in between.

The table lists this clonotype with a few counts. The genes are TRBV4-2 and TRBJ2-1; D is perhaps TRBD2 (6 bases). The germline CDR1 and CDR2 sequences are LGHNA and YNFKEQ. This CDR3 has 15 amino acids. Trimming removed 2 bases from V and 5 bases from J, with 13 bases in between. The CDR3 sequence: CASSQFRESHNEQFF. In DNA form, the CDR3 reads TGTGCCAGCAGCCAATTTCGGGAGAGCCACAATGAGCAGTTCTTC.

In this sample, this clonotype is medium-sized (0.01 to 0.1%). The chain employs TRBV18 and TRBJ1-5; D gene unclear. CDR1 and CDR2 (germline): KGHSH, LQKENI. The CDR3 is 15 amino acids. V shed 6 bases and J shed 2 bases, with 14 bases lying between them. The DNA for the CDR3 is TGTGCCAGCTCGGTCAGTACAATCGGCAATCAGCCCCAGCATTTT. This encodes CASSVSTIGNQPQHF.

The chain uses TRBV18 and TRBJ2-7; D call uncertain. Germline loops: CDR1 KGHSH, CDR2 LQKENI. The CDR3 runs to 16 residues. V lost 3 bases and J lost 1, with 16 bases in between. The CDR3, as DNA: TGTGCCAGCTCACCCAGGACGGATACGGCGTCCTACGAGCAGTACTTC. This sequence encodes CASSPRTDTASYEQYF. The full variable domain, completed using reference TRBV18 and TRBJ2-7, is NAGVMQNPRHLVRRRGQEARLRCSPMKGHSHVYWYRQLPEEGLKFMVYLQKENIIDESGMPKERFSAEFPKEGPSILRIQQVVRGDSAAYFCASSPRTDTASYEQYFGPGTRLTVT.

The chain recombines TRBV5-1 with TRBJ2-7; 8 bases align to TRBD1. V lost 3 bases, J lost 5 bases, and 7 bases stayed unmatched. Looked up from germline, CDR1 is SGHRS and CDR2 is YFSETQ. The CDR3 has 14 residues. The CDR3 here is CASSSYRGSDEQYF. CDR3 bases: TGCGCCAGCAGCTCGTACAGGGGGAGCGACGAGCAGTACTTC.

V usage is TRBV5-1 and J usage is TRBJ2-1, with TRBD1 identical over 8 bases. Per germline, CDR1 SGHRS and CDR2 YFSETQ. This CDR3 region has 16 residues. V gave up 2 bases and J gave up 1 base; unmatched junction bases: 5. The CDR3: CASSFDRGNSYNEQFF. CDR3 nucleotides: TGCGCCAGCAGCTTCGACAGGGGTAATTCCTACAATGAGCAGTTCTTC.

DNA of the CDR3: TGCGCCAGCAGCGGGGAAAACACAGATACGCAGTATTTT. Translation: CASSGENTDTQYF. The V and J genes are TRBV4-1 and TRBJ2-3; the D is unclear. The CDR3 consists of 13 residues. Germline CDR1 MGHRA, CDR2 YSYEKL. V lost 5 bases and J lost 2, with 8 bases in between.

This chain joins TRBV20-1 and TRBJ2-1; D gene ambiguous. This CDR3 has 14 amino acids. Germline lookup yields CDR1 DFQATT and CDR2 SNEGSKA (reference sequence). V lost 5 bases to trimming and J lost 2 bases, with 13 bases between them. CDR3 nucleotides: TGCAGTGCTGTAGACATCAGTCCCTACAATGAGCAGTTCTTC. Its protein is CSAVDISPYNEQFF.

This clonotype has a count of ten or more. This chain links TRBV6-5 with TRBJ2-3, with unresolved D. V gave up 0 bases and J gave up 2 bases, with 9 bases separating them. This CDR3 is 15 amino acids long. Per germline, CDR1 MNHEY and CDR2 SVGAGI. For the CDR3, the DNA is TGTGCCAGCAGTTACTCCGGCCAGTACACAGATACGCAGTATTTT. Residues: CASSYSGQYTDTQYF.

The chain joins TRBV13 to TRBJ2-7; 7 bases map to TRBD1. The CDR3 is 14 amino acids. Germline CDR1 and CDR2: PRHDT and FYEKMQ (reference sequence). The junction had 6 bases not matched to a gene; V was cut back by 5 bases and J by 2 bases. Written as DNA, the CDR3 is TGTGCCAGCAGCGACCGGGACAGTACCTACGAGCAGTACTTC. It codes for CASSDRDSTYEQYF.

A few counts support this clonotype. The chain has TRBV5-1 and TRBJ2-3; 9 positions match TRBD1. The length of the CDR3 is 14 residues. The junction had 3 bases not matched to a gene; V was cut back by 3 bases and J by 4 bases. Germline CDR1 and CDR2: SGHRS and YFSETQ. In nucleotides, the CDR3 is TGCGCCAGCAGCTCAACAGGGGGCTCAGATACGCAGTATTTT. This translates into CASSSTGGSDTQYF.

The rearrangement joins TRBV7-6 to TRBJ2-5, with 8 nucleotides matching TRBD2. The ends lost 5 bases at V and 2 bases at J; junction bases unmatched: 16. This CDR3 has 18 amino acids. CDR1 is SGHVS, CDR2 FNYEAQ, per germline. CDR3 amino acids: CASSQSPAGLGGQETQYF. Written as DNA, the CDR3 is TGTGCCAGCAGCCAGAGCCCAGCGGGACTAGGGGGGCAAGAGACCCAGTACTTC.

The CDR3 protein is CASSPGTGGRTEAFF. CDR3 DNA sequence: TGTGCCAGCAGCCCCGGGACAGGGGGCCGGACTGAAGCTTTCTTT. V gene TRBV7-9 combines with J gene TRBJ1-1, with 12 bases lining up with TRBD1. Germline CDR1 is SEHNR and CDR2 is FQNEAQ (reference sequence). The CDR3 has 15 amino acids. The V segment lost 5 bases and the J segment 5 bases; nucleotides outside the gene matches: 6.

Only a few counts were recorded for this clonotype. V and J are TRBV7-6 and TRBJ2-1; D not certain. Trimming removed 4 bases at V and 4 bases at J, with 8 bases between. From germline, CDR1 is SGHVS and CDR2 FNYEAQ. This CDR3 has 13 residues. The CDR3 nucleotides read TGTGCCAGCAGCTCCCCAGCATACAATGAGCAGTTCTTC. Amino acids: CASSSPAYNEQFF.

The chain combines TRBV28 with TRBJ1-1, with D unresolved. V was cut by 2 bases and J by 6 bases, with 10 bases left in between. The CDR3 runs to 13 residues. CDR1 is MDHEN and CDR2 is SYDVKM in the germline V gene. CDR3 loop: CASSLPVSSEAFF. CDR3 in DNA: TGTGCCAGCAGTTTACCGGTCTCTTCTGAAGCTTTCTTT.

The chain uses TRBV24-1 and TRBJ2-1; D is unresolved. This CDR3 has 12 residues. Germline assignment: CDR1 KGHDR and CDR2 SFDVKD. Trimming stripped 3 bases from V and 5 bases from J, with 4 bases between. The CDR3 DNA is TGTGCCACCAGTGATCTTAACAATGAGCAGTTCTTC. It encodes CATSDLNNEQFF.

This chain links TRBV4-3 with TRBJ2-3; weak D call: TRBD2 (6 bases). This CDR3 has 17 amino acids. From germline, CDR1 is LGHNA and CDR2 YSLEER. V lost 1 base and J 4 bases, leaving 18 bases between the germline ends. The CDR3 DNA follows: TGCGCCAGCAGCCAAGGATGGGAGGAGTGGGGCCCAGATACGCAGTATTTT. This translates into CASSQGWEEWGPDTQYF.

This clonotype came up a few times. This sequence joins TRBV6-5 and TRBJ2-3; D gene ambiguous. This CDR3 spans 14 amino acids. V lost 0 bases, J lost 4 bases, and 8 bases lay in between. The germline V gene has CDR1 MNHEY and CDR2 SVGAGI. CDR3 DNA sequence: TGTGCCAGCAGTTACTCGACAATAGCAGATACGCAGTATTTT. Its translation: CASSYSTIADTQYF.

In this sample, this clonotype turned up many times. The rearrangement uses TRBV7-9 and TRBJ2-3, with 8 nucleotides matching TRBD1. Germline V gene sequence: CDR1 SEHNR, CDR2 FQNEAQ (reference sequence). The junction had 4 bases not matched to a gene; V was cut back by 3 bases and J by 5 bases. The CDR3 covers 14 residues. As DNA, the CDR3 is TGTGCCAGCAGCTTCAGGGGGCTTGAAGATACGCAGTATTTT. It yields the protein CASSFRGLEDTQYF.

This clonotype was picked up a small number of times. A junction end diverges from the germline sequence, so it may reflect a read error. The chain couples TRBV20-1 to TRBJ2-5; 7 positions match TRBD1. The CDR3 length is 14 residues. Germline V gene lookup returns CDR1 DFQATT and CDR2 SNEGSKA (reference sequence). DNA of the CDR3: TGCAGTGCTCGAGACAGGGTTTCCCAAGAGACCCAGTACTTC. It translates to CSARDRVSQETQYF.

V usage is TRBV19 and J usage is TRBJ1-2, with 9 bases aligning to TRBD1. CDR3 size: 13 residues. V shed 7 bases and J 4 bases; nucleotides not matched to a gene: 4. The germline V gene encodes CDR1 LNHDA and CDR2 SQIVND (reference sequence). CDR3 bases: TGTGCCAGTACCACAGGGGGCTTCTATGGCTACACCTTC. Translating it yields CASTTGGFYGYTF. Full variable domain (remainder filled in from reference TRBV19 and TRBJ1-2): DGGITQSPKYLFRKEGQNVTLSCEQNLNHDAMYWYRQDPGQGLRLIYYSQIVNDFQKGDIAEGYSVSREKKESFPLTVTSAQKNPTAFYLCASTTGGFYGYTFGSGTRLTVV.

This clonotype showed up just a few times. The gene calls are TRBV12-3 or TRBV12-4 and TRBJ2-2; TRBD2 matches at 10 bases. The CDR3 is 18 residues long. V dropped 8 bases and J dropped 4; count of bases not matched to a gene: 16. The CDR3 loop is CASVSKREGRWGTGELFF. CDR3 nucleotide sequence: TGTGCCAGCGTATCCAAGCGGGAGGGCCGATGGGGCACCGGGGAGCTGTTTTTT.